The T cell receptor beta chain described here comes from a study of T cell responses to AZD1222 COVID-19 vaccine. Whole-study findings and limits: Samples come after the peak T cell response, not at day 14. Clonal diversity was possibly underestimated; the donors were predominantly white British and more often female. Spike-specific TCRs gained breadth and depth after people received two AZD1222 doses.

About this clone: As yet, its antigen is unknown.

Measured with immunoSEQ multiplex PCR; TCRdb has only the in-frame clones, and not every one. The sample lists roughly 120,000 clones, around 90% occurring once. This sample comprised peripheral blood, obtained on day 0 of MenACWY control vaccination. The source is an adult in good health.

CDR3 residues: CASSAQGSRTQYF. Here the CDR3 DNA reads TGTGCCAGCAGCGCACAGGGCTCGCGTACGCAGTATTTT. This chain links TRBV7-3 with TRBJ2-3; perhaps TRBD1 as D (6 bases). The V gene lost 5 bases and the J gene lost 8 bases, with 14 bases spanning the gap. Germline lookup yields CDR1 SGHTA and CDR2 FQGTGA. This CDR3 is built from 13 residues.